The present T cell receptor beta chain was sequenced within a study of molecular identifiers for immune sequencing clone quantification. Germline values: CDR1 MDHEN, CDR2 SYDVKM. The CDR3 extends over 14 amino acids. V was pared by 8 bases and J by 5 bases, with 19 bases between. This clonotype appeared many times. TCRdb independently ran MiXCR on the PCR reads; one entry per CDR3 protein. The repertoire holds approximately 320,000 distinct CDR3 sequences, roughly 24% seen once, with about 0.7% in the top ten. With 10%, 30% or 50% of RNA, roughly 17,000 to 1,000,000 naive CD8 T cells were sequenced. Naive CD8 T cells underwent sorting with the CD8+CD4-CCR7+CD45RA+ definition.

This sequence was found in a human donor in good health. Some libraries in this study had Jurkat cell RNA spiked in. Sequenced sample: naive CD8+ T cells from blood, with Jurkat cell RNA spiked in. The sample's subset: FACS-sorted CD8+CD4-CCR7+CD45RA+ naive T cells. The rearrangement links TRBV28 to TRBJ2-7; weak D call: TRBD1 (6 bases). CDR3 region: CASEELDRSHEQYF. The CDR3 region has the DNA TGTGCCAGCGAGGAACTCGACAGGAGCCACGAGCAGTACTTC. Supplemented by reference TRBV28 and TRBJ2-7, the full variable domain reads DVKVTQSSRYLVKRTGEKVFLECVQDMDHENMFWYRQDPGLGLRLIYFSYDVKMKEKGDIPEGYSVSREKKERFSLILESASTNQTSMYLCASEELDRSHEQYFGPGTRLTVT.